Listed below are T cell receptor beta chains from one sample, sequenced in a study of blood T cell repertoires in COVID-19. Data came from immunoSEQ multiplex PCR; TCRdb stores just in-frame clones and leaves some out. In the table there are fewer than 250,000 clones, 80% to 90% of which are singletons. The sequenced sample was peripheral blood. These TCRs come from a man in his fifties with COVID-19, enrolled during active disease. The CDR3 runs from the conserved cysteine through the conserved F or W. The D gene is left open where the match is weak. The size entry is marked missing in some rows and otherwise reads once, few, many or a size class.

>.|.|13|TRBV7-6|TRBJ1-2
CASSFSSGDGYTF
TGTGCCAGCAGCTTTAGTTCAGGGGACGGCTACACCTTC
>.|.|13|TRBV7-2|TRBJ1-6
CASSRDYNSPLHF
TGTGCCAGCAGCCGGGATTATAATTCACCCCTCCACTTT
>TRBD1|.|15|TRBV2|TRBJ1-5
CASRRGRISNQPQHF
TGTGCCAGCAGAAGGGGGCGAATTAGCAATCAGCCCCAGCATTTT
>.|.|15|TRBV5-1|TRBJ1-2
CASSLEKGFIYGYTF
TGCGCCAGCAGCTTAGAGAAGGGGTTCATCTATGGCTACACCTTC
>TRBD2|.|14|TRBV4-3|TRBJ2-7
CASSLELAGGEQYF
TGCGCCAGCAGCCTCGAACTAGCGGGGGGGGAGCAGTACTTC
>TRBD2|.|15|TRBV2|TRBJ2-1
CASSTGLAGETEQFF
TGTGCCAGCAGTACGGGACTAGCGGGAGAGACTGAGCAGTTCTTC
>.|.|16|TRBV15|TRBJ1-5
CATSRDPGLSNQPQHF
TGTGCCACCAGCAGAGATCCAGGGTTGAGCAATCAGCCCCAGCATTTT
>.|.|15|TRBV4-2|TRBJ1-1
CASSQPAGGGTEAFF
TGTGCCAGCAGCCAACCTGCGGGAGGGGGCACTGAAGCTTTCTTT
>.|.|14|TRBV19|TRBJ2-7
CASSIVLLSLEQYF
TGTGCCAGTAGTATAGTCCTACTGTCCCTCGAGCAGTACTTC
>TRBD1|.|15|TRBV11-2|TRBJ1-6
CASSLVGQGNSPLHF
TGTGCCAGCAGCTTAGTCGGACAGGGCAATTCACCCCTCCACTTT
>.|few|13|TRBV6-2/TRBV6-3|TRBJ1-5
CASSNDTYQPQHF
TGTGCCAGCAGCAATGACACGTATCAGCCCCAGCATTTT
>.|.|12|TRBV29-1|TRBJ1-1
CSVIVENTEAFF
TGCAGCGTTATCGTAGAGAACACTGAAGCTTTCTTT
>.|.|14|TRBV24-1|TRBJ2-1
CATPGQTSYNEQFF
TGTGCCACCCCAGGCCAGACCTCCTACAATGAGCAGTTCTTC
>.|.|13|TRBV5-1|TRBJ1-1
CASSLVGQGEAFF
TGCGCCAGCAGCTTGGTGGGGCAAGGTGAAGCTTTCTTT
>TRBD2|once|14|TRBV7-3|TRBJ2-1
CASSSVAGGHEQFF
TGTGCCAGTTCGTCGGTAGCGGGAGGCCATGAGCAGTTCTTC
>.|.|13|TRBV11-2|TRBJ2-7
CASSLDTGVGQYF
TGTGCCAGCAGCTTAGATACGGGTGTGGGGCAGTACTTC
>TRBD1|once|14|TRBV11-2|TRBJ2-7
CASNRRGQGYEQYF
TGTGCCAGCAACAGGCGGGGACAGGGGTACGAGCAGTACTTC
>.|.|14|TRBV4-1|TRBJ1-5
CASSQEARNQPQHF
TGCGCCAGCAGCCAAGAAGCCCGCAATCAGCCCCAGCATTTT
>TRBD1|.|16|TRBV28|TRBJ1-5
CASFRDRGLGNQPQHF
TGTGCCAGCTTCCGGGACAGGGGGCTCGGCAATCAGCCCCAGCATTTT
>TRBD2|once|16|TRBV7-7|TRBJ2-5
CASSLRLAGGQETQYF
TGTGCCAGCAGCTTAAGACTAGCGGGGGGGCAAGAGACCCAGTACTTC
>.|.|15|TRBV5-1|TRBJ2-2
CASSFPLPNTGELFF
TGCGCCAGCAGCTTCCCCCTCCCGAACACCGGGGAGCTGTTTTTT
>.|once|12|TRBV28|TRBJ1-2
CAGGASFYGYTF
TGTGCCGGGGGGGCATCCTTCTATGGCTACACCTTC
>.|.|14|TRBV6-5|TRBJ1-5
CASSPDRSNQPQHF
TGTGCCAGCAGCCCCGACAGAAGCAATCAGCCCCAGCATTTT
>.|.|11|TRBV12-3/TRBV12-4|TRBJ2-3
CASSFGDTQYF
TGTGCCAGCAGTTTCGGTGATACGCAGTATTTT
>TRBD1|.|14|TRBV2|TRBJ2-7
CASRSRQGVGEQYF
TGTGCCAGCAGGTCTAGGCAGGGGGTAGGCGAGCAGTACTTC
>TRBD2|.|15|TRBV27|TRBJ2-1
CASSPAGGPRYEQFF
TGTGCCAGCAGTCCAGCGGGAGGGCCGAGGTATGAGCAGTTCTTC
>.|.|17|TRBV27|TRBJ1-2
CASSLFYPLSGLDGYTF
TGTGCCAGCAGTTTATTTTACCCGTTGTCAGGGTTGGATGGCTACACCTTC
>.|.|14|TRBV28|TRBJ1-4
CASRQQGFSEKLFF
TGTGCCAGCAGACAACAGGGTTTCTCTGAAAAACTGTTTTTT